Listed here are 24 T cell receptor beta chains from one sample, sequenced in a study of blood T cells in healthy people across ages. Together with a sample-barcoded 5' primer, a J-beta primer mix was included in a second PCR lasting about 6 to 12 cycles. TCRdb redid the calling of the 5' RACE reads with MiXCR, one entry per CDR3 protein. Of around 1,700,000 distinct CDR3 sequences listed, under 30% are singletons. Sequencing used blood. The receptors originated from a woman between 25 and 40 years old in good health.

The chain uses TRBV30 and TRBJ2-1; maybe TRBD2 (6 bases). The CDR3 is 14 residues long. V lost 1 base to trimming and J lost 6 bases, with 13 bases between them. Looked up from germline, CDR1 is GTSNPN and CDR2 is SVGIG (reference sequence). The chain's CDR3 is CAWSAGVYGNEQFF. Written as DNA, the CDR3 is TGTGCCTGGAGTGCGGGGGTCTACGGCAATGAGCAGTTCTTC.

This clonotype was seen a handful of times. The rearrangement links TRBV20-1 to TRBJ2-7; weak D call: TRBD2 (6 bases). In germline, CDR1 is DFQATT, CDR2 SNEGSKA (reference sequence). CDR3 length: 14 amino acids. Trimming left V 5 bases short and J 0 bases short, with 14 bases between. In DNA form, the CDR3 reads TGCAGTGCTCGCCATAGCGGAAGCTCCTACGAGCAGTACTTC. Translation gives CSARHSGSSYEQYF.

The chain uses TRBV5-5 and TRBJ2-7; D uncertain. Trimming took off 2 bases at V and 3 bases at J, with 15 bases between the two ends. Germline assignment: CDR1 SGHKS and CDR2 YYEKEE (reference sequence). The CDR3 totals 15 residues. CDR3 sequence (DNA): TGTGCCAGCAGCTTCCAACTCACCCCGGTCTACGAGCAGTACTTC. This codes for CASSFQLTPVYEQYF.

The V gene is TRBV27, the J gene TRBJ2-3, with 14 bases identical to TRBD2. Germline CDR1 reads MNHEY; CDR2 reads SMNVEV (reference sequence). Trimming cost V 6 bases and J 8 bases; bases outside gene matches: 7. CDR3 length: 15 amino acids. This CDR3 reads CASRRPGTSGGTQYF. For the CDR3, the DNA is TGTGCCAGCAGGCGGCCCGGGACTAGCGGGGGTACGCAGTATTTT.

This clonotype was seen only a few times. The CDR3 DNA is TGTGCCAGCAGACCAGACAGGGGTAGTGGAGATACGCAGTATTTT. This sequence encodes CASRPDRGSGDTQYF. The V gene is TRBV6-5, the J gene TRBJ2-3; TRBD1 matches at 8 bases. The CDR3 is 15 amino acids. J was trimmed by 5 bases and V by 6 bases; bases with no gene match: 10. CDR1 is MNHEY and CDR2 is SVGAGI in the germline V gene.

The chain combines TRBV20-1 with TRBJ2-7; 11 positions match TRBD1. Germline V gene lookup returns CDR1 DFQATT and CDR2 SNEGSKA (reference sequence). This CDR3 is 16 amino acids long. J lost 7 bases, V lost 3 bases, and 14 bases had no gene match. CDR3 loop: CSASYVGTGGSWEQYF. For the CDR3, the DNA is TGCAGTGCTAGTTACGTAGGGACAGGGGGTTCTTGGGAGCAGTACTTC.

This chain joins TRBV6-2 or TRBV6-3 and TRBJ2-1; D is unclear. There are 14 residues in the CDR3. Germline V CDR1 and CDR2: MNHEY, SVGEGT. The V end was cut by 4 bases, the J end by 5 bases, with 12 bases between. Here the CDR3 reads CASSSVYTHNEQFF. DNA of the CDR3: TGTGCCAGCAGTTCCGTATACACACACAATGAGCAGTTCTTC.

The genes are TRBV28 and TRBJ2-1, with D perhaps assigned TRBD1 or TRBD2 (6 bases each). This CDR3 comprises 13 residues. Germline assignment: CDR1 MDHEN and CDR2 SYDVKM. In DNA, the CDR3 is TGTGCTAATTCTGGGGGGCTTGGTAATGAGCAGTTCTTC. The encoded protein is CANSGGLGNEQFF.

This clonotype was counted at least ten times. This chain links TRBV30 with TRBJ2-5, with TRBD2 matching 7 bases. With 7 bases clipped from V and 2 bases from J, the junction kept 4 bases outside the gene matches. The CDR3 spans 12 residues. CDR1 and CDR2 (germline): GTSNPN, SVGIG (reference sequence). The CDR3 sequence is CALGLDQETQYF. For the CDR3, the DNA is TGTGCCTTAGGACTAGATCAAGAGACCCAGTACTTC. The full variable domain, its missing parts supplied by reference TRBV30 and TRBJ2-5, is SQTIHQWPATLVQPVGSPLSLECTVEGTSNPNLYWYRQAAGRGLQLLFYSVGIGQISSEVPQNLSASRPQDRQFILSSKKLLLSDSGFYLCALGLDQETQYFGPGTRLLVL.

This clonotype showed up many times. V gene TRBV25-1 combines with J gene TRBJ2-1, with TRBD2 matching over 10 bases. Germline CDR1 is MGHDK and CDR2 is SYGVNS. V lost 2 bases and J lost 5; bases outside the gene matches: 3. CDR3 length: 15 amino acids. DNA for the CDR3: TGTGCCAGCAGTGAACCCGGACTAGCGGACAATGAGCAGTTCTTC. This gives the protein CASSEPGLADNEQFF. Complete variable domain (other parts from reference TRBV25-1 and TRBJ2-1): EADIYQTPRYLVIGTGKKITLECSQTMGHDKMYWYQQDPGMELHLIHYSYGVNSTEKGDLSSESTVSRIRTEHFPLTLESARPSHTSQYLCASSEPGLADNEQFFGPGTRLTVL.

This CDR3 is CASGLSSGMTYNEQFF. The CDR3 nucleotides are TGTGCTAGTGGTTTATCTAGCGGTATGACCTACAATGAGCAGTTCTTC. The chain carries TRBV12-5 and TRBJ2-1; 7 bases fit TRBD2. The junction had 7 bases not matched to a gene; V was cut back by 3 bases and J by 2 bases. Germline V gene sequence: CDR1 LGHNT, CDR2 FRNRAP. The CDR3 is 16 amino acids.

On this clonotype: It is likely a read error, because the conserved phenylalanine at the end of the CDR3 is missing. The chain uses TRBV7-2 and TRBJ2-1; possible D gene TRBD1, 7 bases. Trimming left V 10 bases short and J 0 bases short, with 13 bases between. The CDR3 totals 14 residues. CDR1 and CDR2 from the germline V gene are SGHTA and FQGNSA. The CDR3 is CAKRQGGSYNEQFV. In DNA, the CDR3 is TGTGCCAAGAGACAGGGAGGCTCCTACAATGAGCAGTTCGTC.

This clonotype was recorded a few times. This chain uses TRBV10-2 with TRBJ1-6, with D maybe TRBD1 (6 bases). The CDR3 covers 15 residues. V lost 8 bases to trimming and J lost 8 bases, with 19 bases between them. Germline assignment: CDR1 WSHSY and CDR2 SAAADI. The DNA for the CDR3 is TGCGCCAGCGTCTCCAGTGGGGGCTTGGATTCACCCCTCCACTTT. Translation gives CASVSSGGLDSPLHF.

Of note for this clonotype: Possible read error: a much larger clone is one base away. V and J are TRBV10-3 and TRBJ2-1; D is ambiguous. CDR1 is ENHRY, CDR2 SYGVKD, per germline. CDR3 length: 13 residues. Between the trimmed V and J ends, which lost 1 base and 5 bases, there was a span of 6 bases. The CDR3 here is CAISEFGDNEQFF. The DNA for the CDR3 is TGTGCCATCAGTGAGTTCGGCGACAATGAGCAGTTCTTC.

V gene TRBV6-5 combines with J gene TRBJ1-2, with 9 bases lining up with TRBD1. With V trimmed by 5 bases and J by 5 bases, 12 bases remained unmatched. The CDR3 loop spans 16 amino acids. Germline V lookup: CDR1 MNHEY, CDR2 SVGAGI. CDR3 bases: TGTGCCAGCAGTACCCCACTCACAGGGGGCAATTATGGCTACACCTTC. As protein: CASSTPLTGGNYGYTF.

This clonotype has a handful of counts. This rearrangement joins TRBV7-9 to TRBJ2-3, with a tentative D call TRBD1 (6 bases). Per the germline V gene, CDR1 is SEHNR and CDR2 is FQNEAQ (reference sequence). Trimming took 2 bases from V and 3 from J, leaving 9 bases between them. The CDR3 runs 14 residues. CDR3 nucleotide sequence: TGTGCCAGCAGCTTAAGGGGGAATACAGATACGCAGTATTTT. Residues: CASSLRGNTDTQYF.

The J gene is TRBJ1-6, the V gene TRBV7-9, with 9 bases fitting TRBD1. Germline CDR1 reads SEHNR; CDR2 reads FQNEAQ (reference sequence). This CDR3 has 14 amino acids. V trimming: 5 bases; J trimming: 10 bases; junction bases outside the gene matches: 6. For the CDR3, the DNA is TGTGCCAGCAGCCCAGGGACAGGGCAGTCACCCCTCCACTTT. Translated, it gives CASSPGTGQSPLHF.

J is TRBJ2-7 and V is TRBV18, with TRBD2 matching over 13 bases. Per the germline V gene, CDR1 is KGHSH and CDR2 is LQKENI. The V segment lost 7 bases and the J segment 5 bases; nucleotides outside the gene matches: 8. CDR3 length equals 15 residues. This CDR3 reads CASFGLAGAPHEQYF. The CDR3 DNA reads TGTGCCAGCTTCGGACTAGCGGGAGCTCCCCACGAGCAGTACTTC.

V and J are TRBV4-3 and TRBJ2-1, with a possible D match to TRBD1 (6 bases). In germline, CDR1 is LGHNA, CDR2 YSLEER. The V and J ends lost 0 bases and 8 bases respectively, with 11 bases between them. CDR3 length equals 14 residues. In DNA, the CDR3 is TGCGCCAGCAGCCAAGATGGGACATCCCATGAGCAGTTCTTC. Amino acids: CASSQDGTSHEQFF.

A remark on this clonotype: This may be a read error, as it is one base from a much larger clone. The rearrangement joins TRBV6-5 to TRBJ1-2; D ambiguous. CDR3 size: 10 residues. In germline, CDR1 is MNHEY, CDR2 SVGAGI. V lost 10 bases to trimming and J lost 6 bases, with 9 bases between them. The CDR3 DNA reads TGTGCCACCCAAACGGATGGCTACACCTTC. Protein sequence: CATQTDGYTF.

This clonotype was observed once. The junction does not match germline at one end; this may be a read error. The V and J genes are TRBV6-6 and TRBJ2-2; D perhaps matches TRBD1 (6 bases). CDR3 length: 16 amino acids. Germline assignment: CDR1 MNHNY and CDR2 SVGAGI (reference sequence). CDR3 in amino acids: CANSYSTGSNTGELFF. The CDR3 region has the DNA TGTGCCAACAGTTACTCGACAGGTTCGAACACCGGGGAGCTGTTTTTT.

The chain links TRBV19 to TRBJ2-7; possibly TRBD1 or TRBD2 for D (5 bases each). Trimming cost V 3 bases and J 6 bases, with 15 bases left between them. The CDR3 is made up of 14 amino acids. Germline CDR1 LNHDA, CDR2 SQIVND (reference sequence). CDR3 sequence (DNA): TGTGCCAGTAGTATCCTCTCGGGGACCTCCGAGCAGTACTTC. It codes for CASSILSGTSEQYF.

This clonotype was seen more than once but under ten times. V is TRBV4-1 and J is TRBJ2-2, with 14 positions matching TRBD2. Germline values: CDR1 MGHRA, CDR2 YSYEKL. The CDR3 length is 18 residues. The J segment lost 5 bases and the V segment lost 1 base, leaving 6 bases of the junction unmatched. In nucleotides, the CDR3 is TGCGCCAGCAGCCAAGGGACTAGCGGGGGGAGGTGGACCGGGGAGCTGTTTTTT. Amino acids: CASSQGTSGGRWTGELFF.

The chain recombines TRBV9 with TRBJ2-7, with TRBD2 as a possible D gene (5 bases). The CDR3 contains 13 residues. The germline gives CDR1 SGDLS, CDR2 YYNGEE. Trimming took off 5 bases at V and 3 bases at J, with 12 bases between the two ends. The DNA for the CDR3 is TGTGCCAGCAGGGGAGTCTACCTCTACGAGCAGTACTTC. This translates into CASRGVYLYEQYF.